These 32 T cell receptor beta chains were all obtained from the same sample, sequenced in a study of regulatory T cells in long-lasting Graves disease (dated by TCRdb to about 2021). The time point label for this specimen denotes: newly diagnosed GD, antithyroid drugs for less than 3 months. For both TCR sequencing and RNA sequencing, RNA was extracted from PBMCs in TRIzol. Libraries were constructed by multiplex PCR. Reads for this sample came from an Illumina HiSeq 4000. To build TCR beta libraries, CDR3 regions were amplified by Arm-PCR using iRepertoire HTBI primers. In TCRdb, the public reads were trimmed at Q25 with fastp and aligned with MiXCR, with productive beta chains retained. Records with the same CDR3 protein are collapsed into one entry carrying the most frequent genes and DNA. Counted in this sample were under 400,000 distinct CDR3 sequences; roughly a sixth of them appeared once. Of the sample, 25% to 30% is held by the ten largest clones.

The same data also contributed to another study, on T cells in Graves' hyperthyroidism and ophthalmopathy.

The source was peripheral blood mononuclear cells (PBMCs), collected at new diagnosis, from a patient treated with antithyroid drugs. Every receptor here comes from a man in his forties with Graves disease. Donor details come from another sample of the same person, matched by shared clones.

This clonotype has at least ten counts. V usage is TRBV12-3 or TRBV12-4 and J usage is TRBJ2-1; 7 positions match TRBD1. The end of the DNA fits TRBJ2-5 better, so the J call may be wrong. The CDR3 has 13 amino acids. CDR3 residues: CASRTGTEETQYF. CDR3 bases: TGTGCCAGCAGAACCGGGACAGAGGAGACCCAGTACTTC.

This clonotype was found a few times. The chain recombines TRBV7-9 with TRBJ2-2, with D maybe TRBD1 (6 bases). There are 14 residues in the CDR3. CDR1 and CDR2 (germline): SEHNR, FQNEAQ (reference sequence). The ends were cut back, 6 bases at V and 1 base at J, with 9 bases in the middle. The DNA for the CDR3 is TGTGCCAGCAGACGGGGACAGAACACCGGGGAGCTGTTTTTT. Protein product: CASRRGQNTGELFF.

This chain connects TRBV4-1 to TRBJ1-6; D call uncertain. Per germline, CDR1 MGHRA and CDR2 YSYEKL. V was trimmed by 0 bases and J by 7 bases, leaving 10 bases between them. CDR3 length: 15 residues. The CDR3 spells CASSQENAKNSPLHF. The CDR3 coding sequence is TGCGCCAGCAGCCAAGAAAACGCTAAGAATTCACCCCTCCACTTT.

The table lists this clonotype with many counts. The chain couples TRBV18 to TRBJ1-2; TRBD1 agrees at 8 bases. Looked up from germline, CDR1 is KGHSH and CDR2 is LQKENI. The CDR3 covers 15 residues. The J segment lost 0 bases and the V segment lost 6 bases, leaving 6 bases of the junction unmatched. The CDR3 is CASSPQGAANYGYTF. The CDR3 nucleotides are TGTGCCAGCTCCCCTCAGGGGGCCGCTAACTATGGCTACACCTTC.

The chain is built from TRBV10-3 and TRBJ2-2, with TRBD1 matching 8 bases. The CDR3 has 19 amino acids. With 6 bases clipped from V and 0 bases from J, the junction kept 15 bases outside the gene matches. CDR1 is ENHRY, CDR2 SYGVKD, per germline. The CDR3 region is CAISLHPSRQGPNTGELFF. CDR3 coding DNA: TGTGCCATCAGCCTGCATCCCTCCCGACAGGGGCCGAACACCGGGGAGCTGTTTTTT.

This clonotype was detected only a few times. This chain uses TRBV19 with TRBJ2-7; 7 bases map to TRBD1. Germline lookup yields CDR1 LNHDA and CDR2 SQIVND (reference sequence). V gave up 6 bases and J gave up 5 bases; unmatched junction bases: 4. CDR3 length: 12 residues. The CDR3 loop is CASSPGGDEQYF. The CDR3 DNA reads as TGTGCCAGTAGCCCAGGGGGTGACGAGCAGTACTTC.

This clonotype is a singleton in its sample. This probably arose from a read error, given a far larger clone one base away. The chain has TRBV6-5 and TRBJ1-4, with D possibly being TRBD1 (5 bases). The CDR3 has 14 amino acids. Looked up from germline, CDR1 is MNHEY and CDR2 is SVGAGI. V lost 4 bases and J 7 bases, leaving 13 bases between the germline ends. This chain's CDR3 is CASSFQGRVEKLFF. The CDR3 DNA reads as TGTGCCAGCAGTTTTCAGGGCCGGGTTGAAAAACTGTTTTTT.

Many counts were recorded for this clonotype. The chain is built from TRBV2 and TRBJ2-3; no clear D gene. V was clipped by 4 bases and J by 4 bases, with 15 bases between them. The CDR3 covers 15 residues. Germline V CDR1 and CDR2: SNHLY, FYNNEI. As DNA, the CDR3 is TGTGCCAGCAGTGGAAGGTCTCGAACCGCAGATACGCAGTATTTT. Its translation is CASSGRSRTADTQYF. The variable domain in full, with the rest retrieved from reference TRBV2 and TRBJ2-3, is EPEVTQTPSHQVTQMGQEVILRCVPISNHLYFYWYRQILGQKVEFLVSFYNNEISEKSEIFDDQFSVERPDGSNFTLKIRSTKLEDSAMYFCASSGRSRTADTQYFGPGTRLTVL.

CDR3 coding DNA: TGTGCCAGCAGCGACCTGGTAGGGTCCAACTGGGAGACCCAGTACTTC. Amino acid sequence: CASSDLVGSNWETQYF. The J gene is TRBJ2-5, the V gene TRBV28, with no clear D. From germline, CDR1 is MDHEN and CDR2 SYDVKM. V was shortened by 6 bases and J by 5 bases, with 22 bases between the two germline ends. CDR3 length: 16 amino acids.

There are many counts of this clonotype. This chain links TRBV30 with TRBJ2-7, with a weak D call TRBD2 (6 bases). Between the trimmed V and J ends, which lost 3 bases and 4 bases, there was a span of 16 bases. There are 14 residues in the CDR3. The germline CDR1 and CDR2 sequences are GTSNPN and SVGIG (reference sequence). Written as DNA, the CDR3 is TGTGCCTGGAGAAGGAACGGGGGAAGATACGAGCAGTACTTC. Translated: CAWRRNGGRYEQYF.

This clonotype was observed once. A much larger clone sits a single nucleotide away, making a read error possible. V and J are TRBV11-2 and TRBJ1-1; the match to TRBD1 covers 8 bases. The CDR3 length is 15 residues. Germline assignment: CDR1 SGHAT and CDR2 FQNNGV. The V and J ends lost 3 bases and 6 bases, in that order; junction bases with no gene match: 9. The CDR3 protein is CASSFGQGRYSEAFF. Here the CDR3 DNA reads TGTGCCAGCAGCTTCGGACAGGGCAGGTACTCTGAAGCTTTCTTT.

The CDR3 sequence: CASSLAHNEQFF. The CDR3 nucleotides are TGTGCCAGCAGTTTAGCGCACAATGAGCAGTTCTTC. The rearrangement uses TRBV12-3 or TRBV12-4 and TRBJ2-3; D remains unclear. Judging by the DNA end, TRBJ2-1 fits better; the J call may be wrong. The CDR3 loop spans 12 amino acids.

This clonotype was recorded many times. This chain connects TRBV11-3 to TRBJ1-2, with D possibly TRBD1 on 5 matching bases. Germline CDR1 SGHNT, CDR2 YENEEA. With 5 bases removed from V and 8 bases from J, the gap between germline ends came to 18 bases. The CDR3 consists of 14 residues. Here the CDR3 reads CASSVPSEGRGYTF. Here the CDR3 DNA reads TGTGCCAGCAGCGTCCCATCGGAGGGACGGGGCTACACCTTC.

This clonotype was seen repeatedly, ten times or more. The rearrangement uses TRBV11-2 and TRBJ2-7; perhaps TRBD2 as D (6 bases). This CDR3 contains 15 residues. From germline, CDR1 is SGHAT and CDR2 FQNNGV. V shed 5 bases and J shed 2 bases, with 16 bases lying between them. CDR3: CASSPPGELPYEQYF. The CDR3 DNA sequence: TGTGCCAGCAGCCCTCCGGGGGAGCTGCCCTACGAGCAGTACTTC.

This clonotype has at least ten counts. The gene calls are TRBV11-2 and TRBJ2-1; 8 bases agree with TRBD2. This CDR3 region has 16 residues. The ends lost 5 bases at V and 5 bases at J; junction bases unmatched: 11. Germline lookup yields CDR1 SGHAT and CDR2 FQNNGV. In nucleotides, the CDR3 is TGTGCCAGCAGCGTACTCCGGGGGGGCCGCAACAATGAGCAGTTCTTC. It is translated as CASSVLRGGRNNEQFF.

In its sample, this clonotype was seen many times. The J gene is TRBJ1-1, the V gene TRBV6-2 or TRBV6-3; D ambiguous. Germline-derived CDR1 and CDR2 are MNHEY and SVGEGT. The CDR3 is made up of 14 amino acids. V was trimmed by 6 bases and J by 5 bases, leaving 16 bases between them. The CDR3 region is CASRELSGGTEAFF. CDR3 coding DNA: TGTGCCAGCAGGGAACTTTCGGGAGGAACTGAAGCTTTCTTT.

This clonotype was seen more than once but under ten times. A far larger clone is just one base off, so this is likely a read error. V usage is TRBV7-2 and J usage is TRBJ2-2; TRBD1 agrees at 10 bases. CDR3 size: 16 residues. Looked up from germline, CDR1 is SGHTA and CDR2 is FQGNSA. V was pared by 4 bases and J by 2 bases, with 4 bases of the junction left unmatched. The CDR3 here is CASSSTGGLNTGELFF. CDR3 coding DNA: TGTGCCAGCAGCTCGACAGGGGGCCTCAACACCGGGGAGCTGTTTTTT.

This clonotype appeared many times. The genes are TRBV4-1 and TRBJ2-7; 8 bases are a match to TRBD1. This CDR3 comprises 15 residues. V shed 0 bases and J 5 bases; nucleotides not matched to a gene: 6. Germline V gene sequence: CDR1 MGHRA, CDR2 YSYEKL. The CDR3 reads CASSQDPTGDDEQYF. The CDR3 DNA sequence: TGCGCCAGCAGCCAAGATCCGACAGGGGATGACGAGCAGTACTTC.

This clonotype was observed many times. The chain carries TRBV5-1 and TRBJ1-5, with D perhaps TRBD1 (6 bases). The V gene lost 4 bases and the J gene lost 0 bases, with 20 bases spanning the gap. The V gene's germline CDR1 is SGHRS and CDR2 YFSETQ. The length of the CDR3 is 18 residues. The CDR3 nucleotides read TGCGCCAGCAGCCTACGGCCCAGGACAGAGTATAGCAATCAGCCCCAGCATTTT. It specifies CASSLRPRTEYSNQPQHF.

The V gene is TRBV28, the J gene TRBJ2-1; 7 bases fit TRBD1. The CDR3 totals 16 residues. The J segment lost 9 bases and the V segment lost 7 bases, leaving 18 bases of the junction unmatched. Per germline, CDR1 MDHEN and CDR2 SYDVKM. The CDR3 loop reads CASNPSQGVRVGEQFF. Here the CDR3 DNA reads TGTGCCAGCAACCCCAGTCAGGGGGTTCGAGTCGGTGAGCAGTTCTTC.

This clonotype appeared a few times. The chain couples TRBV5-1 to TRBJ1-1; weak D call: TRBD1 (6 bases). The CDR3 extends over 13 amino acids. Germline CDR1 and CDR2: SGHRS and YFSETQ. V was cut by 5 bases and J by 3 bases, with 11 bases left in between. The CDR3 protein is CASRPWTDTEAFF. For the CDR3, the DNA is TGCGCCAGCAGACCCTGGACAGACACTGAAGCTTTCTTT.

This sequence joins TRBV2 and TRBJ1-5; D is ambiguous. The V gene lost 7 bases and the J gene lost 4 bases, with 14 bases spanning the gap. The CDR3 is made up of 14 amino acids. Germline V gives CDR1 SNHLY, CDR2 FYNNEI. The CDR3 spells CASTERERNQPQHF. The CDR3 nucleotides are TGTGCCAGCACGGAAAGGGAAAGAAATCAGCCCCAGCATTTT.

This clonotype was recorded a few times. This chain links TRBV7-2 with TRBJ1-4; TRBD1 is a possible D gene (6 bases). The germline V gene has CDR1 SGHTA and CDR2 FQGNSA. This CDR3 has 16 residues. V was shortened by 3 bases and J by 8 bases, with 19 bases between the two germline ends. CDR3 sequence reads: CASSFQPPGVSEKLFF. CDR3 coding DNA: TGTGCCAGCAGCTTCCAGCCACCAGGGGTTAGCGAAAAACTGTTTTTT.

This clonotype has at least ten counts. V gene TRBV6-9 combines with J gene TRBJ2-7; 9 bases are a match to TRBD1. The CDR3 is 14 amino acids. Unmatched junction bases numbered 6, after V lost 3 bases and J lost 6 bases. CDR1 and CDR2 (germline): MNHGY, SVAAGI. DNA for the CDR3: TGTGCCAGCAGTTACACATGGGACAGGGCCGAGCAGTACTTC. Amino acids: CASSYTWDRAEQYF.

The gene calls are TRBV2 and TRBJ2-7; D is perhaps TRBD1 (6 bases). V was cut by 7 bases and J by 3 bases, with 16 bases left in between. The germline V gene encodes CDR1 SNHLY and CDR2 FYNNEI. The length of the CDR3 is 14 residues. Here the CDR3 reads CASNVYRVGYEQYF. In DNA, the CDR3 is TGTGCCAGCAATGTTTACAGGGTCGGCTACGAGCAGTACTTC. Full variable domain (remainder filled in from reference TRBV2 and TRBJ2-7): EPEVTQTPSHQVTQMGQEVILRCVPISNHLYFYWYRQILGQKVEFLVSFYNNEISEKSEIFDDQFSVERPDGSNFTLKIRSTKLEDSAMYFCASNVYRVGYEQYFGPGTRLTVT.

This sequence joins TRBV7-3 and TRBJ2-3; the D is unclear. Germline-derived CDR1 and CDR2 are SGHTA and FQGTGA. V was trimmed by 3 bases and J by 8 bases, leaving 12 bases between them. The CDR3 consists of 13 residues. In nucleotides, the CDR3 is TGTGCCAGCAGCTTCTCGACCCCGAGTACGCAGTATTTT. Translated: CASSFSTPSTQYF.

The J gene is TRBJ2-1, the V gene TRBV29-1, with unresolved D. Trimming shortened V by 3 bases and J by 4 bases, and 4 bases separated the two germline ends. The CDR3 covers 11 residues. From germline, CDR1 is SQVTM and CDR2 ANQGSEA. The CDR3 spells CSVEGYNEQFF. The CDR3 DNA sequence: TGCAGCGTTGAGGGGTACAATGAGCAGTTCTTC.

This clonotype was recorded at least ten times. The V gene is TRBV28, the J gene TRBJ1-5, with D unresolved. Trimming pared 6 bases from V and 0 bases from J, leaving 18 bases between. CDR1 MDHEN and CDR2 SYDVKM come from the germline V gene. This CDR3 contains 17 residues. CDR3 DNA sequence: TGTGCCAGCAGACCGAGAGAGGCAAGGAATAGCAATCAGCCCCAGCATTTT. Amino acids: CASRPREARNSNQPQHF.

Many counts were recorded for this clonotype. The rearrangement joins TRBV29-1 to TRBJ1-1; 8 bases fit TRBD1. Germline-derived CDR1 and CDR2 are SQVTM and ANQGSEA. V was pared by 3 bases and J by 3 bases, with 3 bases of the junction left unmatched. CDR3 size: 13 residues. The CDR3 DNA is TGCAGCGTTGACCCAGGGGGCCACACTGAAGCTTTCTTT. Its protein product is CSVDPGGHTEAFF.

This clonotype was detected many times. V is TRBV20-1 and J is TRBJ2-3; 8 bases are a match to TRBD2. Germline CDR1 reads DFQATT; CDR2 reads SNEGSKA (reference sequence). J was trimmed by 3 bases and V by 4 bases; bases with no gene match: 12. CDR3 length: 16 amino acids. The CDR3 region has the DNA TGCAGTGCTAAGGCGGGTGTGGGACTAGAGACAGATACGCAGTATTTT. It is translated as CSAKAGVGLETDTQYF.

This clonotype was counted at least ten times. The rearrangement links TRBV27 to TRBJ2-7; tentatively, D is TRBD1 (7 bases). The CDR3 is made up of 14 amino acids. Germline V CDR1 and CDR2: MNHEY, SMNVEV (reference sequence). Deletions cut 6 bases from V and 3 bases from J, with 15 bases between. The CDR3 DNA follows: TGTGCCAGCAGCCGACAGGGAGGAATCTACGAGCAGTACTTC. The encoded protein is CASSRQGGIYEQYF.

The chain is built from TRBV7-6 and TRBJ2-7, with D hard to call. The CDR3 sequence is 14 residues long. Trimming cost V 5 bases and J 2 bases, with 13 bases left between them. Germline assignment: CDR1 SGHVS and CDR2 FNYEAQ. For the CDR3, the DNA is TGTGCCAGCAGCCCCAGCCCGGACGCCTACGAGCAGTACTTC. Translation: CASSPSPDAYEQYF.